Presented here are 19 T cell receptor beta chains from one specimen sequenced in a study of T cell repertoires in cytomegalovirus infection. Each CDR3 protein gets one entry after TCRdb re-called the reads with MiXCR. This sample has around 550,000 distinct CDR3 sequences, with around a quarter found just once. Sequencing used PBMCs. These TCRs come from a human donor in good health (CMV status not recorded). Some clones in this sample may be carry-over from other donors' samples.

The chain links TRBV9 to TRBJ2-7; no reliable D call. Germline CDR1 SGDLS, CDR2 YYNGEE. The CDR3 contains 14 residues. Trimming took off 3 bases at V and 1 base at J, with 11 bases between the two ends. CDR3 loop: CASSADGRSYEQYF. DNA for the CDR3: TGTGCCAGCAGCGCGGACGGGCGGTCCTACGAGCAGTACTTC.

In its sample, this clonotype was seen once. The V call is TRBV2, the J call TRBJ1-5; 10 bases are a match to TRBD1. The length of the CDR3 is 14 residues. After removal of 8 bases from V and 3 bases from J, the junction contained 4 bases not matched to a gene. Germline CDR1 is SNHLY and CDR2 is FYNNEI. CDR3: CASVGQGTNQPQHF. The CDR3 DNA reads as TGTGCCAGCGTGGGACAGGGGACCAATCAGCCCCAGCATTTT.

V usage is TRBV5-4 and J usage is TRBJ2-2; 16 positions agree with TRBD2. There are 19 residues in the CDR3. The V gene's germline CDR1 is SGHNT and CDR2 YYREEE (reference sequence). With V trimmed by 2 bases and J by 2 bases, 6 bases remained unmatched. CDR3 sequence: CASSLLGLAGGRNTGELFF. CDR3 nucleotide sequence: TGTGCCAGCAGCTTATTGGGACTAGCGGGAGGGAGAAACACCGGGGAGCTGTTTTTT.

This clonotype has a handful of counts. V usage is TRBV7-2 and J usage is TRBJ2-1; possible D gene TRBD2, 6 bases. Germline assignment: CDR1 SGHTA and CDR2 FQGNSA. Trimming stripped 5 bases from V and 5 bases from J, with 13 bases between. The CDR3 has 14 residues. CDR3 residues: CASSLGDLNNEQFF. The CDR3 DNA reads TGTGCCAGCAGCCTAGGGGACTTGAACAATGAGCAGTTCTTC. Looking up the rest from reference TRBV7-2 and TRBJ2-1 gives the full variable domain: GAGVSQSPSNKVTEKGKDVELRCDPISGHTALYWYRQSLGQGLEFLIYFQGNSAPDKSGLPSDRFSAERTGGSVSTLTIQRTQQEDSAVYLCASSLGDLNNEQFFGPGTRLTVL.

CDR3 sequence reads: CASSERGGDEQFF. CDR3 DNA sequence: TGTGCCAGCAGCGAGAGGGGCGGGGATGAGCAGTTCTTC. The V gene is TRBV7-9, the J gene TRBJ2-1; D is possibly TRBD2 (6 bases). V was clipped by 5 bases and J by 8 bases, with 13 bases between them. The CDR3 totals 13 residues. CDR1 SEHNR and CDR2 FQNEAQ come from the germline V gene (reference sequence).

This clonotype occurred a few times. This chain uses TRBV19 with TRBJ2-5, with 9 nucleotides matching TRBD2. Germline V lookup: CDR1 LNHDA, CDR2 SQIVND (reference sequence). CDR3 length equals 16 residues. Unmatched junction bases numbered 9, after V lost 5 bases and J lost 2 bases. The CDR3 nucleotides read TGTGCCAGTAGTGGAAGGACTAGCGCTATACAAGAGACCCAGTACTTC. It encodes CASSGRTSAIQETQYF.

This clonotype was detected many times. The chain carries TRBV7-9 and TRBJ2-5, with TRBD2 matching 7 bases. Germline lookup yields CDR1 SEHNR and CDR2 FQNEAQ (reference sequence). J was trimmed by 5 bases and V by 4 bases; bases with no gene match: 19. The CDR3 consists of 18 residues. This CDR3 reads CASSSPFRLAKSGETQYF. The CDR3, as DNA: TGTGCCAGCAGCTCCCCCTTCCGACTAGCCAAAAGCGGGGAGACCCAGTACTTC.

Note on this clonotype: Just one base apart from a much larger clone, this may be a read error. The conserved phenylalanine or tryptophan normally closing the CDR3 is absent here, so this likely arose from a read error. The chain couples TRBV7-8 to TRBJ2-5, with 7 nucleotides matching TRBD2. J was trimmed by 4 bases and V by 4 bases; bases with no gene match: 6. Germline CDR1 reads SGHVS; CDR2 reads FQNEAQ. The CDR3 extends over 14 amino acids. CDR3 sequence (DNA): TGTGCCAGCAGCTGGAGACTAGCTCGAGAGACCCAGTACCTC. It specifies CASSWRLARETQYL.

Many counts were recorded for this clonotype. This chain uses TRBV7-2 with TRBJ2-1, with TRBD2 matching over 10 bases. V lost 1 base to trimming and J lost 8 bases; unmatched junction nucleotides: 5. The CDR3 has 15 amino acids. Germline assignment: CDR1 SGHTA and CDR2 FQGNSA. The CDR3 region is CASSLVPSGSDEQFF. In nucleotides, the CDR3 is TGTGCCAGCAGCTTAGTCCCTAGCGGGAGTGATGAGCAGTTCTTC.

As regards this clonotype: Its ends do not fully match the called genes, so a read error is possible. J is TRBJ1-1 and V is TRBV7-9; no reliable D call. Germline V CDR1 and CDR2: SEHNR, FQNEAQ (reference sequence). This CDR3 is built from 13 residues. CDR3 residues: CDSGRGPYTEAFF. CDR3 sequence (DNA): TGTGACAGCGGACGGGGTCCTTACACTGAAGCCTTCTTT.

The chain recombines TRBV12-3 or TRBV12-4 with TRBJ2-2, with D unresolved. Trimming took 5 bases from V and 8 from J, leaving 12 bases between them. The CDR3 has 13 residues. The CDR3: CASSAEQAGELFF. The CDR3, as DNA: TGTGCCAGCAGTGCCGAGCAAGCGGGGGAGCTGTTTTTT.

The chain links TRBV25-1 to TRBJ2-7, with TRBD1 identical over 7 bases. Germline assignment: CDR1 MGHDK and CDR2 SYGVNS. J was trimmed by 9 bases and V by 10 bases; bases with no gene match: 21. The CDR3 runs to 15 residues. The CDR3 DNA reads as TGTGCCAATCATCACGACAGGGAACGAATAATGCGGCAGTACTTC. Its translation is CANHHDRERIMRQYF.

This clonotype has just a few counts. V is TRBV4-1 and J is TRBJ1-5; D unclear. The CDR3 extends over 15 amino acids. Germline V gene sequence: CDR1 MGHRA, CDR2 YSYEKL. V was clipped by 7 bases and J by 4 bases, with 17 bases between them. The CDR3 here is CASIPGNRENQPQHF. In DNA, the CDR3 is TGCGCCAGCATCCCCGGCAACAGAGAGAATCAGCCCCAGCATTTT.

This clonotype was observed many times. The genes are TRBV7-2 and TRBJ1-5, with unresolved D. The CDR3 is 13 amino acids. Germline lookup yields CDR1 SGHTA and CDR2 FQGNSA. V was cut by 5 bases and J by 4 bases, with 9 bases left in between. CDR3 amino acids: CASSLQENQPQHF. The CDR3 DNA reads TGTGCCAGCAGCCTCCAGGAAAATCAGCCCCAGCATTTT.

The chain couples TRBV18 to TRBJ1-1; D is ambiguous. The CDR3 is 15 amino acids. CDR1 KGHSH and CDR2 LQKENI come from the germline V gene. The ends were cut back, 2 bases at V and 4 bases at J, with 14 bases in the middle. CDR3 nucleotides: TGTGCCAGCTCACCAGATTCCCAGCTGGGCACTGAAGCTTTCTTT. Translation: CASSPDSQLGTEAFF.

This sequence joins TRBV20-1 and TRBJ2-1; 7 bases are shared with TRBD2. The CDR3 totals 15 residues. Per germline, CDR1 DFQATT and CDR2 SNEGSKA (reference sequence). V lost 0 bases, J lost 8 bases, and 10 bases stayed unmatched. CDR3 DNA sequence: TGCAGTGCTAGAGATGGGGGGGGGAGGGCCTATGAGCAGTTCTTC. Protein product: CSARDGGGRAYEQFF.

This clonotype was found many times. Mismatch with germline at one junction end may stem from a read error. In DNA, the CDR3 is TGTGCCAGCAGCCGTCGGGGAGATGCCTCTTCCTCCGAGCAGTACTTC. As protein: CASSRRGDASSSEQYF. This rearrangement joins TRBV12-3 or TRBV12-4 to TRBJ2-7, with TRBD2 as a possible D gene (5 bases). The CDR3 consists of 16 residues.

This clonotype occurred a few times. V and J are TRBV10-3 and TRBJ2-1; D is possibly TRBD2 (6 bases). Germline V CDR1 and CDR2: ENHRY, SYGVKD. The V and J ends lost 11 bases and 0 bases respectively, with 14 bases between them. The CDR3 sequence is 14 residues long. This chain's CDR3 is CASRGEASYNEQFF. The DNA of the CDR3 is TGTGCCTCCCGAGGGGAGGCCTCCTACAATGAGCAGTTCTTC.

The chain is built from TRBV28 and TRBJ1-2; TRBD1 is a possible D gene (6 bases). This CDR3 region has 14 residues. The germline V gene has CDR1 MDHEN and CDR2 SYDVKM. V was clipped by 3 bases and J by 7 bases, with 15 bases between them. CDR3 protein: CASSLPGGAVGYTF. The CDR3 DNA is TGTGCCAGCAGTTTGCCTGGGGGCGCGGTTGGCTACACCTTC.